Below, one T cell receptor (beta chain) is given with its context. What this receptor recognizes is not known. No qualities accompany the bases; no much larger clone lies one base away. These data originate in a study of shared clonotypes between healthy human individuals (dated by TCRdb to 2018 to 2020). With respect to the entire study: The cohort included a few men and a couple of women between 18 and 49 years of age. For each donor, CD4 naive and CD4 memory were each run on three plates, CD8 naive on two plates, and CD8 memory on one plate. Blood TCR repertoires of roughly five healthy adults were deeply sequenced to estimate repertoire size and the extent of clonotype sharing between individuals. To increase sequencing depth and limit assay-specific biases, different laboratories used diverse techniques to prepare libraries and sequence TCR repertoires. Leukapheresis yielded between about 0.94 and 8.9 billion PBMCs per donor. General findings and caveats noted by the study authors: Pairwise subsampling led to the expectation that sequencing depth would affect the degree of clonotype sharing among donors. Even with the large sequencing depth, rarefaction of the sorted-subset datasets indicated that sequencing was incomplete. Sampling was limited to blood, and TCR repertoires in tissue likely differ from TCR repertoires in blood. Compared with non-shared clonotypes, clonotypes shared by all four sorted-subset donors had higher generation probabilities. Larger estimated clonotype richness was generally found for naive subsets than for memory subsets. Sharing across four donors was observed for about 5% of naive CD4, under 4% of naive CD8, roughly 2.3% of memory CD4, and about 0.39% of memory CD8 clonotypes. The small number of donors limited the genetic and exposure-history diversity represented.

CD8 naive samples were CD45RO-negative cells positively selected for CCR7, giving a CD45RA+CCR7+ population that excluded TemRA cells. Donors were healthy HIV-negative adults with no recently reported acute infections or vaccinations. Only Caucasian adults living in Nashville, Tennessee, USA were represented among the donors. After blood collection by leukapheresis, PBMCs were isolated using Ficoll-Histopaque density gradient centrifugation and then cryopreserved in the vapor phase of liquid nitrogen. Analytical flow cytometry was used to check the purity and quantity of each magnetically sorted T cell population. Genomic DNA was isolated from each sorted fraction and quantified by UV absorbance on a Nanodrop 2000c. The junction carries 11 bases between V and J, which are trimmed by 8 bases and 3 bases respectively. From its cysteine to its phenylalanine, the CDR3 spans 13 amino acids. Only the CDR3 region is kept as DNA, spanning 39 bases read in frame from base 1. CDR1 and CDR2 (MNHEY, SMNVEV) derive from the germline V gene (reference sequence).

Using the deep immunoSEQ assay, multiplex PCR amplified TCR CDR3 regions from genomic DNA. For each cell subset, the extracted genomic DNA was distributed evenly across all wells of several immunoSEQ 96-well plates, and each plate served as one replicate. Each replicate PCR for sorted subsets received about 220 ng genomic DNA, equal to 28,000 or so T cell genomes. Purified libraries were measured with a Qubit 3.0 fluorometer, size-checked on a Bioanalyzer 2100, and measured again with the KAPA Library Quantification kit. Every immunoSEQ 96-well plate was sequenced on a dedicated single-read 150-cycle Illumina NextSeq 550 flow cell. The original pipeline was this. Because only junctional sequences without quality scores were contained in the immunoSEQ output, filtering matching that applied to full-length reads could not be performed. To assign V/J genes and CDR3, sequences were annotated using PyIR, a Python wrapper for IgBLAST v1.9, with IMGT germline references. Reads were filtered out if the reads had weak V/J assignments (E-value above 1e-6), no CDR3, stop codons, out-of-frame junctions, or ambiguous translated residues. V3J clonotypes were defined as sequences sharing an identical inferred V gene, J gene, and CDR3 amino acid sequence. The percentage overlap between two repertoires was calculated by dividing the number of shared unique clonotypes by the size of the smaller repertoire. Repertoire richness was assessed with RTK rarefaction, the Chao1 estimator, and Recon v2.1 estimates of unobserved clonotypes. OLGA was used to compute generation probabilities for all TCRbeta clonotypes that the gDNA method yielded from four donors. TCRdb holds this immuneACCESS table with in-frame rearrangements only. Some clones are missing; in checked studies, unresolved V genes explain under half, and the rest has no known cause. V and J calls and clone size come straight from that table; D and trimming were deduced from the DNA. Across this sample there are about 2 million clones, with about 94% seen only once. About 1.1% of the sample rests with the top ten.

The clonotype originates from a man between 18 and 29 years old in good health. The sample taken for sequencing was naive CD8+ T cells sorted from blood. According to the study, the label for this sample's cell subset or site signals: CD45RA+CCR7+. The chain is made from TRBV27 and TRBJ1-5; TRBD1 is possibly the D segment (6 matching bases). The nucleotides are TGTGCCAGCGCGGACAGTCCCAATCAGCCCCAGCATTTT. This encodes CASADSPNQPQHF.